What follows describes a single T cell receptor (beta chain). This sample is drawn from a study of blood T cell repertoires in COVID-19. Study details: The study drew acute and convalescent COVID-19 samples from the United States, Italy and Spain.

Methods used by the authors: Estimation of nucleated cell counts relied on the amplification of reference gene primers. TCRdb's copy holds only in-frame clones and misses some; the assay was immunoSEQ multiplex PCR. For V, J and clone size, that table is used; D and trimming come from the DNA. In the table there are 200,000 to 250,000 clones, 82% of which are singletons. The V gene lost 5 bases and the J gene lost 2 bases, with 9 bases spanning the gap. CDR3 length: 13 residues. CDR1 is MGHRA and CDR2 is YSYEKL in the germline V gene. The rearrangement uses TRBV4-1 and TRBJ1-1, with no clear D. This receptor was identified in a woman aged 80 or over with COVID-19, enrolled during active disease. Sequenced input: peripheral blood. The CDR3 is CASSSRLNTEAFF. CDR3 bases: TGCGCCAGCAGCTCCCGCCTAAACACTGAAGCTTTCTTT.